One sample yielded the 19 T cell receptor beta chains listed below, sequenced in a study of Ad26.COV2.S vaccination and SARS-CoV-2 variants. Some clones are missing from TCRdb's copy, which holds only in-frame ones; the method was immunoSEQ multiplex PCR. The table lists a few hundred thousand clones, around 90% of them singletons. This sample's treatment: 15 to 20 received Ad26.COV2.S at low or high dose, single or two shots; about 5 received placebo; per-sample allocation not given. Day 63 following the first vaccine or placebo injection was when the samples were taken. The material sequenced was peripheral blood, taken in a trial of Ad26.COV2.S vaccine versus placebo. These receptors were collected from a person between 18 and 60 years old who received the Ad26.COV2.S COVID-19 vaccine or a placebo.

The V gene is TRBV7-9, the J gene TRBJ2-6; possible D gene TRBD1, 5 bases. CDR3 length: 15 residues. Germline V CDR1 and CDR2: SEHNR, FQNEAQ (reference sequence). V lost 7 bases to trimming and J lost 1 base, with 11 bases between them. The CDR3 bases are TGTGCCAGCACCCCTAGGGGATCTGGGGCCAACGTCCTGACTTTC. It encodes CASTPRGSGANVLTF.

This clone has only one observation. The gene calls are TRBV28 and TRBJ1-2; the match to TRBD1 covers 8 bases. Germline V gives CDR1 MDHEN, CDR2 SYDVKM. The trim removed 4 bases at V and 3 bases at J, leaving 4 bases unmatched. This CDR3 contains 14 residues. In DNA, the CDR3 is TGTGCCAGCAGTTCGACAGGGGTCTACTATGGCTACACCTTC. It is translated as CASSSTGVYYGYTF.

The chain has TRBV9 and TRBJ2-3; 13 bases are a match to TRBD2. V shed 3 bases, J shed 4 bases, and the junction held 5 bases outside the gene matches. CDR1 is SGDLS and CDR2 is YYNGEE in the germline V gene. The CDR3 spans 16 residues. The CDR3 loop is CASSGGLAGRADTQYF. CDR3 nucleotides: TGTGCCAGCAGCGGGGGACTAGCGGGAAGGGCAGATACGCAGTATTTT.

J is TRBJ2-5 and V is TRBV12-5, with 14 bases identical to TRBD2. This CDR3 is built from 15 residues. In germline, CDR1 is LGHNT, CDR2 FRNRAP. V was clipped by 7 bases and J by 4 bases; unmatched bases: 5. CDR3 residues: CASDSGTSGRETQYF. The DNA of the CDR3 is TGTGCTAGTGACTCCGGGACTAGCGGGAGAGAGACCCAGTACTTC.

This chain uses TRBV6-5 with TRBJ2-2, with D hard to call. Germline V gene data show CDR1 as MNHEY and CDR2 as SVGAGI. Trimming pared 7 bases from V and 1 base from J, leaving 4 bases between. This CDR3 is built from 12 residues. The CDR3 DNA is TGTGCCAGCACAGGGAACACCGGGGAGCTGTTTTTT. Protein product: CASTGNTGELFF.

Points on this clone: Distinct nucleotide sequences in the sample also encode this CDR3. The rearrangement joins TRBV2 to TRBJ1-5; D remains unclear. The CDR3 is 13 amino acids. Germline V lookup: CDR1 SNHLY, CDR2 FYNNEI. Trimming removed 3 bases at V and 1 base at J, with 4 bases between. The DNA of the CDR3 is TGTGCCAGCAGTGACGAAAGCAATCAGCCCCAGCATTTT. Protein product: CASSDESNQPQHF.

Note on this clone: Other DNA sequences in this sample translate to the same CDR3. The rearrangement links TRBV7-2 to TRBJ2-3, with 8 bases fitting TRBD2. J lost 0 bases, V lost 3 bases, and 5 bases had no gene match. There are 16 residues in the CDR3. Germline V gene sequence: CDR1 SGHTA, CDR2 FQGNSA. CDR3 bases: TGTGCCAGCAGCTTGGGACTAGGCTCTAGCACAGATACGCAGTATTTT. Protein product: CASSLGLGSSTDTQYF.

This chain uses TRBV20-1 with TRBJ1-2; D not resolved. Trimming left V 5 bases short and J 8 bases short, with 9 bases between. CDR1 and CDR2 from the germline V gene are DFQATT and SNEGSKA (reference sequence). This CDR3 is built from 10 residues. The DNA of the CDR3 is TGCAGTGCTGTAGACGTGGGCTACACCTTC. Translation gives CSAVDVGYTF.

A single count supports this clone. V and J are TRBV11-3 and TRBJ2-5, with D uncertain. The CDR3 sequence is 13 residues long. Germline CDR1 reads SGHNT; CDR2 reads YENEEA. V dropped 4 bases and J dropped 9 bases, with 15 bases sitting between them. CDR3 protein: CASSSGPLVAQYF. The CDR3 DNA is TGTGCCAGCAGCTCCGGTCCCTTAGTGGCCCAGTACTTC.

Written as DNA, the CDR3 is TGTGCCAGCAGCATAAGACCGCGGGAGGATACGCAGTATTTT. Translation gives CASSIRPREDTQYF. This chain joins TRBV5-6 and TRBJ2-3, with 7 positions matching TRBD2. Germline CDR1 reads SGHDT; CDR2 reads YYEEEE. With V trimmed by 4 bases and J by 6 bases, 8 bases remained unmatched. This CDR3 is built from 14 residues. The full variable domain, completed using reference TRBV5-6 and TRBJ2-3, is DAGVTQSPTHLIKTRGQQVTLRCSPKSGHDTVSWYQQALGQGPQFIFQYYEEEERQRGNFPDRFSGHQFPNYSSELNVNALLLGDSALYLCASSIRPREDTQYFGPGTRLTVL.

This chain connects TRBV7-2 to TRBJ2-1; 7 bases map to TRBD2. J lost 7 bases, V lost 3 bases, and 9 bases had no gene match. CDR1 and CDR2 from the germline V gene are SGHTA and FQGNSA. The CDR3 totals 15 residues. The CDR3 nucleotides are TGTGCCAGCAGCTTCCGGGGGGACCCAGCGAATGAGCAGTTCTTC. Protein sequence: CASSFRGDPANEQFF.

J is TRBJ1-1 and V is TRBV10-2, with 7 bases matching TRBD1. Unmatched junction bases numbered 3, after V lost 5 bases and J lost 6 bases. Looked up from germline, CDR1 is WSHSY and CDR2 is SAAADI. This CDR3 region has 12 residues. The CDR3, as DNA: TGCGCCAGCAGTTCGGACAGGCCTGAAGCTTTCTTT. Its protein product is CASSSDRPEAFF.

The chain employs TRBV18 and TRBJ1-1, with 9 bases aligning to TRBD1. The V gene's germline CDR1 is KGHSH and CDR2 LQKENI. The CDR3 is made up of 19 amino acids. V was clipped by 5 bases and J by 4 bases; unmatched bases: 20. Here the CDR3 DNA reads TGTGCCAGCTCATTTTCCGGGACAGGGCGAACGATGTCCCCCACTGAAGCTTTCTTT. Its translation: CASSFSGTGRTMSPTEAFF.

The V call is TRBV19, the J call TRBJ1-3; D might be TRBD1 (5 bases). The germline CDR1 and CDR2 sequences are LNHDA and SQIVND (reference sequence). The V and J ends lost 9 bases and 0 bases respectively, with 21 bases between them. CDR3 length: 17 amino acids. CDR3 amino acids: CASQPGTGIFSGNTIYF. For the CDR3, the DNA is TGTGCCAGCCAACCCGGGACGGGGATTTTCTCTGGAAACACCATATATTTT.

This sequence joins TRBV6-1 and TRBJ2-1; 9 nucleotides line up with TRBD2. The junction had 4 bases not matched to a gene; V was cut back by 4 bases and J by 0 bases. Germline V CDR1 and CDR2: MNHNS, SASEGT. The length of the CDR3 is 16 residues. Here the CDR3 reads CASSGLAGDSYNEQFF. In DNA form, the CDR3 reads TGTGCCAGCAGTGGATTAGCGGGGGACTCCTACAATGAGCAGTTCTTC.

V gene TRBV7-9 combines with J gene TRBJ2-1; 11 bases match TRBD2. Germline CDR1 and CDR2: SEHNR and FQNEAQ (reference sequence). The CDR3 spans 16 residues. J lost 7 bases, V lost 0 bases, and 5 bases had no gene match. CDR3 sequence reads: CASSLALAGDTNEQFF. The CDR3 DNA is TGTGCCAGCAGCTTAGCACTAGCGGGGGACACTAATGAGCAGTTCTTC.

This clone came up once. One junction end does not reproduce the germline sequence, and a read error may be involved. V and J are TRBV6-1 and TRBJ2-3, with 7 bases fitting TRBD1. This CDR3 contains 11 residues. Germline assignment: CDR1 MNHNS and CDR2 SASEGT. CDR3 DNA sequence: TGTGCCAGCAGTGCCACCGGGACAGATCATTTT. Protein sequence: CASSATGTDHF.

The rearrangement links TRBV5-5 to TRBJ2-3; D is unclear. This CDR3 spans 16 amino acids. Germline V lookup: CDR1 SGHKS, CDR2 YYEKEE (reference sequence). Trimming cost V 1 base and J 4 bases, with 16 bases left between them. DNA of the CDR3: TGTGCCAGCAGCTTGCGGAACTCTTACGTTTCAGATACGCAGTATTTT. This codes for CASSLRNSYVSDTQYF.

The DNA of the CDR3 is TGCGCCAGCAGCGGCCACGGCCTTGAAGCTTTCTTT. As protein: CASSGHGLEAFF. V gene TRBV5-1 combines with J gene TRBJ1-1, with unresolved D. This CDR3 region has 12 residues. V shed 4 bases and J shed 7 bases, with 11 bases lying between them. Germline-derived CDR1 and CDR2 are SGHRS and YFSETQ.